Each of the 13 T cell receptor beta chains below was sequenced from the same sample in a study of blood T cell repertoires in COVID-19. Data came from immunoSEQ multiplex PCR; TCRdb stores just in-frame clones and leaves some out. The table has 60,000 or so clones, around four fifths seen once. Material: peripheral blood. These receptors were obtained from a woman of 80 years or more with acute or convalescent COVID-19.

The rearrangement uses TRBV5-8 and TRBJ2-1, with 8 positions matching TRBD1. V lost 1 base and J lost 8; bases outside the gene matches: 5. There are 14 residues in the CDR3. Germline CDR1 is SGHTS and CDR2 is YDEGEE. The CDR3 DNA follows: TGTGCCAGCAGCTTGTGGACAGGGATCGATGAGCAGTTCTTC. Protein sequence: CASSLWTGIDEQFF.

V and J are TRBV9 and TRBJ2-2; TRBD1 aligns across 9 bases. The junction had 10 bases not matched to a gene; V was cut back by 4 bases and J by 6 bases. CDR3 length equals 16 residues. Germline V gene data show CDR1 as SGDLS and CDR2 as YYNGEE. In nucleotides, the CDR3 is TGTGCCAGCAGCCCGCGGACAGGGGTCGACCCCGGGGAGCTGTTTTTT. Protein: CASSPRTGVDPGELFF. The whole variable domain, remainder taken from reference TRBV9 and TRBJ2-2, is DSGVTQTPKHLITATGQRVTLRCSPRSGDLSVYWYQQSLDQGLQFLIQYYNGEERAKGNILERFSAQQFPDLHSELNLSSLELGDSALYFCASSPRTGVDPGELFFGEGSRLTVL.

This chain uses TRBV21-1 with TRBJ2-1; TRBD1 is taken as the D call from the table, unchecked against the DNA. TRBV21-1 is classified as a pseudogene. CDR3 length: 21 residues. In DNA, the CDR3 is TGTGCCAGCAGCAAAAGGAGGGACAGGGTATTGAGGCGGATGTCCTACAATGAGCAGTTCTTC. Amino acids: CASSKRRDRVLRRMSYNEQFF.

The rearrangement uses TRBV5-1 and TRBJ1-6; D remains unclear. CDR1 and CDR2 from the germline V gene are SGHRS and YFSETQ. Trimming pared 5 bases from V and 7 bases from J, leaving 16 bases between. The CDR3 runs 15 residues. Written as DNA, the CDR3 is TGCGCCAGCAGACGAGACGTTTCGGGGAATTCACCCCTCCACTTT. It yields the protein CASRRDVSGNSPLHF.

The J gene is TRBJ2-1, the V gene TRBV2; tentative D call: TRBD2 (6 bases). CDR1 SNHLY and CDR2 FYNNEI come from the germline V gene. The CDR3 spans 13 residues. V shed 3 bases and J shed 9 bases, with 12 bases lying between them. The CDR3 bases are TGTGCCAGCAGTGACGGGTTGGGGGGTGAGCAGTTCTTC. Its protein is CASSDGLGGEQFF.

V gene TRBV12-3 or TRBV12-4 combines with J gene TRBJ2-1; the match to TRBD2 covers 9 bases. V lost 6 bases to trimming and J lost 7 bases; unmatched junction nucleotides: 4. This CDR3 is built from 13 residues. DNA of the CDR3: TGTGCCAGCAGGCGGGGGGGGGCGAATGAGCAGTTCTTC. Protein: CASRRGGANEQFF.

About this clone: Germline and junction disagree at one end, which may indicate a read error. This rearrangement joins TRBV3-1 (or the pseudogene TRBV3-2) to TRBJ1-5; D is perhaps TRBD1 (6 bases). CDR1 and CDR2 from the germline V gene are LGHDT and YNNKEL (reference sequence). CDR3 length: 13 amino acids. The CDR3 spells CASSQVPGHRLRF. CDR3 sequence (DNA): TGTGCCAGCAGCCAAGTCCCGGGACACCGTTTGCGTTTT.

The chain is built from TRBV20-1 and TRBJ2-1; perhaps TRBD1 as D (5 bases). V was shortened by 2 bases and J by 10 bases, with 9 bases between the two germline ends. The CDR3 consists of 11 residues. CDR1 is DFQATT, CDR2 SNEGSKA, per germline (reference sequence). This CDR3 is CSARYQGEQFF. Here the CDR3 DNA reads TGCAGTGCTAGATACCAGGGCGAGCAGTTCTTC.

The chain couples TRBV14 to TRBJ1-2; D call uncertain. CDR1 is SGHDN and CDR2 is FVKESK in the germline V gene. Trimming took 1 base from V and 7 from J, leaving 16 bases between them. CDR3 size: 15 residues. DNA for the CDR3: TGTGCCAGCAGCCAAGTGACACTCGCCTCGGCTGGCTACACCTTC. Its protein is CASSQVTLASAGYTF. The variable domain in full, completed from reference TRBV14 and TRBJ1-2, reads EAGVTQFPSHSVIEKGQTVTLRCDPISGHDNLYWYRRVMGKEIKFLLHFVKESKQDESGMPNNRFLAERTGGTYSTLKVQPAELEDSGVYFCASSQVTLASAGYTFGSGTRLTVV.

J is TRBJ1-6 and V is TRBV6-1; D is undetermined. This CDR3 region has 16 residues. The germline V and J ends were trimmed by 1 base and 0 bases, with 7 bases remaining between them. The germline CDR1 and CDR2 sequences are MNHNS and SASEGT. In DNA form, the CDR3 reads TGTGCCAGCAGTGAAGAAACGAGCTCCTATAATTCACCCCTCCACTTT. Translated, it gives CASSEETSSYNSPLHF.

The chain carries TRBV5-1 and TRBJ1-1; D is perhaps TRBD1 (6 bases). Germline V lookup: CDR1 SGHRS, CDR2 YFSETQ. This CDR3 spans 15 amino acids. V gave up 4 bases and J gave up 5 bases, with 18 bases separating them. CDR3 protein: CASSPVQGLGTEAFF. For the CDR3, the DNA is TGCGCCAGCAGCCCAGTACAGGGTCTGGGGACTGAAGCTTTCTTT.

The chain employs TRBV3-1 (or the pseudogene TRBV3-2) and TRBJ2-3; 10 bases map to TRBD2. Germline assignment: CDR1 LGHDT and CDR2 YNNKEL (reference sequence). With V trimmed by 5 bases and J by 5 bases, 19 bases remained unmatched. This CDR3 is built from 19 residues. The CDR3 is CASSATHPTAGGPLDTQYF. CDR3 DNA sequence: TGTGCCAGCAGCGCCACACACCCCACAGCGGGGGGGCCTTTAGATACGCAGTATTTT.

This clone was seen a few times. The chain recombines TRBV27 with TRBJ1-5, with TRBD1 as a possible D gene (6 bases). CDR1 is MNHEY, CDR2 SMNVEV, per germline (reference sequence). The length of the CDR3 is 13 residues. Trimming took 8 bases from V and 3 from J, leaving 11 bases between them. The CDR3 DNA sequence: TGTGCCAGCTCCAGGGGCTACAATCAGCCCCAGCATTTT. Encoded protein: CASSRGYNQPQHF.